This TCR beta chain is drawn from a study of blood T cell repertoires in COVID-19. Profiled with immunoSEQ multiplex PCR; TCRdb holds only in-frame clones, not every one. The sample holds 250,000 to 400,000 clones, 88% seen once. Unmatched junction bases numbered 11, after V lost 7 bases and J lost 9 bases. Germline V CDR1 and CDR2: MDHEN, SYDVKM. The CDR3 extends over 16 amino acids. Input material: peripheral blood. This clonotype was obtained from a woman aged 30 to 39 with COVID-19, enrolled during active disease. The rearrangement links TRBV28 to TRBJ1-6; TRBD1 aligns across 11 bases. The CDR3 sequence: CASTDIGQGARSPLHF. The CDR3 DNA reads as TGTGCCAGCACCGATATTGGACAGGGGGCGCGTTCACCCCTCCACTTT.